This T cell receptor (beta chain) was obtained from a study of blood T cells in healthy people across ages. This clonotype showed up just a few times. Antigen: not known. After removal of 1 base from V and 7 bases from J, the junction contained 7 bases not matched to a gene. This CDR3 has 14 amino acids. CDR1 DFQATT and CDR2 SNEGSKA come from the germline V gene (reference sequence). The amount of total RNA extracted per sample was at least 6 micrograms. Whole-study results and caveats: Per million T cells, TCR beta diversity dropped roughly linearly as age increased.

It was with a sample-barcoded 5' primer and a J-beta primer mix that a second PCR of roughly 7 to 12 cycles was run. Every sample gave at least 2.5 million paired-end reads containing CDR3. TCRdb independently ran MiXCR on the 5' RACE reads; one entry per CDR3 protein. The table lists 1.5 million to 2 million distinct CDR3 sequences, about 30% of them singletons. The sequence was collected from a woman aged 30 to 39 in good health. Material: blood. The gene calls are TRBV20-1 and TRBJ2-7; TRBD2 aligns across 10 bases. DNA for the CDR3: TGCAGTGCTAGAGGGGCTAGCGGGAGAGCGGAGCAGTACTTC. The encoded protein is CSARGASGRAEQYF.